What follows are 4 T cell receptor beta chains derived from one specimen sequenced in a study of blood T cell repertoires in COVID-19. Assay used: immunoSEQ multiplex PCR; TCRdb lists only in-frame clones, some missing. This sample has 150,000 to 200,000 clones, with 80% to 90% found just once. The material sequenced was peripheral blood. These receptors originate from a man aged 18 to 30 who had recovered from COVID-19.

This chain joins TRBV5-4 and TRBJ2-7; possible D gene TRBD2, 6 bases. The CDR3 length is 13 residues. In germline, CDR1 is SGHNT, CDR2 YYREEE (reference sequence). The V end was cut by 4 bases, the J end by 2 bases, with 10 bases between. The CDR3 DNA reads as TGTGCCAGCAGCCCGGGACTCGCCTACGAGCAGTACTTC. As protein: CASSPGLAYEQYF.

This chain links TRBV24-1 with TRBJ1-4; 8 bases line up with TRBD1. Trimming took 9 bases from V and 4 from J; bases not matched to a gene: 6. Germline CDR1 and CDR2: KGHDR and SFDVKD. CDR3 length: 14 residues. The CDR3 DNA sequence: TGTGCCACCGCAATCGGGACAGGTAATGAAAAACTGTTTTTT. This translates into CATAIGTGNEKLFF.

The CDR3 sequence: CASSVTRTDTQYF. In nucleotides, the CDR3 is TGTGCCAGTAGTGTGACTCGCACAGATACGCAGTATTTT. V is TRBV19 and J is TRBJ2-3; no definite D call. The germline V gene has CDR1 LNHDA and CDR2 SQIVND (reference sequence). The length of the CDR3 is 13 residues. Trimming removed 5 bases at V and 1 base at J, with 7 bases between. Full variable domain (outside the CDR3, taken from reference TRBV19 and TRBJ2-3): DGGITQSPKYLFRKEGQNVTLSCEQNLNHDAMYWYRQDPGQGLRLIYYSQIVNDFQKGDIAEGYSVSREKKESFPLTVTSAQKNPTAFYLCASSVTRTDTQYFGPGTRLTVL.

V gene TRBV19 combines with J gene TRBJ2-2, with 8 bases that match TRBD2. Germline-derived CDR1 and CDR2 are LNHDA and SQIVND (reference sequence). V shed 5 bases and J 5 bases; nucleotides not matched to a gene: 4. The CDR3 totals 14 residues. The CDR3 region has the DNA TGTGCCAGTAGTTATCCGGGGGGGACCGGGGAGCTGTTTTTT. It encodes CASSYPGGTGELFF.